Below, 15 T cell receptor beta chains from the same sample are listed, as sequenced in a study of vaccination and CD4 T cells after COVID-19. The treatment: approximately 9-day PBMC culture with coronavirus spike peptide pools or control peptides (ViraFEST assay). Sequenced with the Oncomine TCR Beta short-read assay was DNA taken from cultured CD4+ T cells. Each CDR3 protein is one row after TCRdb ran MiXCR on the PCR reads. This repertoire shows fewer than 15,000 distinct CDR3 sequences, approximately 57% found once; its top ten account for about 12%. Their antigens remain unidentified. The specimen sequenced was CD4+ T cells from blood, cultured in vitro. These receptors all stem from a human donor who had recovered from COVID-19.

V gene TRBV24-1 combines with J gene TRBJ2-7; TRBD1 matches 10 bases. V shed 4 bases and J 9 bases; nucleotides not matched to a gene: 14. The CDR3 has 16 residues. Germline CDR1 and CDR2: KGHDR and SFDVKD. CDR3 sequence reads: CATSERQGASPGGQYF. DNA for the CDR3: TGTGCCACCAGTGAAAGACAGGGGGCATCTCCAGGGGGGCAGTACTTC.

The chain recombines TRBV2 with TRBJ2-7, with D unclear. Germline-derived CDR1 and CDR2 are SNHLY and FYNNEI. This CDR3 contains 11 residues. Between the trimmed V and J ends, which lost 2 bases and 4 bases, there was a span of 3 bases. The DNA of the CDR3 is TGTGCCAGCAGTGAAAATTACGAGCAGTACTTC. This gives the protein CASSENYEQYF.

This chain joins TRBV3-1 and TRBJ2-5, with D maybe TRBD2 (6 bases). Germline V lookup: CDR1 LGHDT, CDR2 YNNKEL (reference sequence). This CDR3 has 14 residues. The germline V and J ends were trimmed by 1 base and 3 bases, with 9 bases remaining between them. The CDR3 here is CASSQAGLKETQYF. The CDR3 DNA follows: TGTGCCAGCAGCCAAGCGGGACTTAAAGAGACCCAGTACTTC.

Points on this clonotype: One end of the junction fails to match germline, which may point to a read error. The chain combines TRBV7-9 with TRBJ2-1; D is possibly TRBD1 (6 bases). The germline V gene encodes CDR1 SEHNR and CDR2 FQNEAQ (reference sequence). The CDR3 runs 14 residues. This chain's CDR3 is CARGQIDRRNEQFF. CDR3 bases: TGCGCCAGGGGTCAGATCGACAGGCGGAATGAGCAGTTCTTC. Combining the CDR3 with reference TRBV7-9 and TRBJ2-1 gives the whole variable domain DTGVSQNPRHKITKRGQNVTFRCDPISEHNRLYWYRQTLGQGPEFLTYFQNEAQLEKSRLLSDRFSAERPKGSFSTLEIQRTEQGDSAMYLCARGQIDRRNEQFFGPGTRLTVL.

This chain links TRBV20-1 with TRBJ2-5; D possibly corresponds to TRBD2 (5 bases). The germline gives CDR1 DFQATT, CDR2 SNEGSKA (reference sequence). V lost 3 bases to trimming and J lost 7 bases, with 15 bases between them. The CDR3 length is 13 residues. The CDR3 sequence: CSARWRQEPTQYF. The CDR3 DNA reads as TGCAGTGCTAGGTGGAGGCAAGAGCCGACCCAGTACTTC.

V gene TRBV24-1 combines with J gene TRBJ2-2; D is ambiguous. The CDR3 sequence is 14 residues long. Germline V lookup: CDR1 KGHDR, CDR2 SFDVKD. The V end was cut by 4 bases, the J end by 3 bases, with 8 bases between. Written as DNA, the CDR3 is TGTGCCACCAGTGACCAACCCGACACCGGGGAGCTGTTTTTT. Translated: CATSDQPDTGELFF.

The rearrangement joins TRBV2 to TRBJ1-2; 10 bases are shared with TRBD1. CDR1 and CDR2 from the germline V gene are SNHLY and FYNNEI. V trimming: 1 base; J trimming: 4 bases; junction bases outside the gene matches: 6. The CDR3 spans 16 residues. The CDR3 bases are TGTGCCAGCAGTGAAGAGACAGGGGGCAACAGCTATGGCTACACCTTC. Its protein product is CASSEETGGNSYGYTF.

The chain recombines TRBV28 with TRBJ2-1, with TRBD2 matching 9 bases. V trimming: 3 bases; J trimming: 5 bases; junction bases outside the gene matches: 8. In germline, CDR1 is MDHEN, CDR2 SYDVKM. This CDR3 comprises 16 residues. The CDR3 coding sequence is TGTGCCAGCAGTTTGATGGGCGGGAGGGTAAACAATGAGCAGTTCTTC. This gives the protein CASSLMGGRVNNEQFF.

The V and J genes are TRBV30 and TRBJ2-7; no firm D call. The ends were cut back, 0 bases at V and 4 bases at J, with 7 bases in the middle. From germline, CDR1 is GTSNPN and CDR2 SVGIG (reference sequence). This CDR3 spans 12 amino acids. The CDR3 nucleotides read TGTGCCTGGAGTGTGTCCGGGTACGAGCAGTACTTC. This codes for CAWSVSGYEQYF. The whole variable domain, remainder taken from reference TRBV30 and TRBJ2-7, is SQTIHQWPATLVQPVGSPLSLECTVEGTSNPNLYWYRQAAGRGLQLLFYSVGIGQISSEVPQNLSASRPQDRQFILSSKKLLLSDSGFYLCAWSVSGYEQYFGPGTRLTVT.

The gene calls are TRBV15 and TRBJ2-3, with 8 bases matching TRBD2. V trimming: 0 bases; J trimming: 3 bases; junction bases outside the gene matches: 8. The CDR3 is 17 residues long. In germline, CDR1 is LNHNV, CDR2 YYDKDF (reference sequence). This chain's CDR3 is CATSRDLGGGATDTQYF. The CDR3 DNA sequence: TGTGCCACCAGCAGAGATCTCGGGGGGGGCGCGACAGATACGCAGTATTTT.

Worth noting for this clonotype: One junction end disagrees with the germline gene, perhaps due to a read error. The chain combines TRBV20-1 with TRBJ2-3; no reliable D call. This CDR3 comprises 15 residues. In germline, CDR1 is DFQATT, CDR2 SNEGSKA (reference sequence). The CDR3 DNA is TGCAGTGCTAGTAGTCCTGCGCGAAGCACAGATTCGCAGTATTTT. Protein: CSASSPARSTDSQYF.

This rearrangement joins TRBV5-4 to TRBJ2-7; TRBD2 matches at 7 bases. Germline V gene sequence: CDR1 SGHNT, CDR2 YYREEE (reference sequence). The CDR3 spans 15 residues. Germline trimming cut 2 bases from V and 3 bases from J; bases unmatched to any gene: 8. CDR3: CASSFRAGVRYEQYF. CDR3 nucleotide sequence: TGTGCCAGCAGCTTTCGGGCGGGAGTCCGCTACGAGCAGTACTTC.

This clonotype was counted between two and nine times. Written as DNA, the CDR3 is TGTGCCAGTAGTATAGTTGGGGGACACCAGAACCAGTACTTC. Translation gives CASSIVGGHQNQYF. J is TRBJ2-5 and V is TRBV19; D is perhaps TRBD1 (6 bases). This CDR3 contains 14 residues. Germline loops: CDR1 LNHDA, CDR2 SQIVND (reference sequence). Trimming pared 1 base from V and 10 bases from J, leaving 16 bases between.

The chain recombines TRBV10-3 with TRBJ1-2; possibly TRBD1 for D (6 bases). Between the trimmed V and J ends, which lost 9 bases and 4 bases, there was a span of 24 bases. Per the germline V gene, CDR1 is ENHRY and CDR2 is SYGVKD. The CDR3 runs 16 residues. The CDR3 DNA sequence: TGTGCCATAAAACAGGGAGAGCACTTGCTTCGCTATGGCTACACCTTC. This codes for CAIKQGEHLLRYGYTF.

The rearrangement joins TRBV6-1 to TRBJ2-5; 9 bases agree with TRBD1. Germline lookup yields CDR1 MNHNS and CDR2 SASEGT. The CDR3 extends over 12 amino acids. V shed 11 bases, J shed 4 bases, and the junction held 5 bases outside the gene matches. The CDR3 DNA reads as TGTGCCGCACAGGGGGCAGGAGAGACCCAGTACTTC. Its translation is CAAQGAGETQYF.